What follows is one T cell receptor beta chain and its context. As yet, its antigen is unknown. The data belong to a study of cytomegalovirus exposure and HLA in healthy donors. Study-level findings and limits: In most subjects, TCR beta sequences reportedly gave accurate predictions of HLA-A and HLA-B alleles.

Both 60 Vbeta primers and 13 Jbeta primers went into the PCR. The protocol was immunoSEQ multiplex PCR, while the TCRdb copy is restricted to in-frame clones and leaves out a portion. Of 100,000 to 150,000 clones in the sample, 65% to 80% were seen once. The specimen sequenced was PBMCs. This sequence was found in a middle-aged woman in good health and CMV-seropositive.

CDR3 DNA sequence: TGTGCCAGCAGCCCCCCTAGGGGCTCGATGAACACTGAAGCTTTCTTT. Amino acid sequence: CASSPPRGSMNTEAFF. The V call is TRBV7-8, the J call TRBJ1-1, with TRBD1 as a possible D gene (5 bases). Germline values: CDR1 SGHVS, CDR2 FQNEAQ. The CDR3 sequence is 16 residues long. V lost 5 bases, J lost 0 bases, and 16 bases lay in between.